This T cell receptor beta chain was retrieved from a study of CD8 T cells in ankylosing spondylitis (dated by TCRdb to between 2016 and 2019). In terms of the full investigation: To find TCR variants linked to disease, the study profiled T cell receptor beta repertoires in ankylosing spondylitis patients and healthy donors. In total, the full study cohort was made up of roughly 100 healthy donors and 20 to 25 ankylosing spondylitis patients. Peripheral blood samples were taken, and synovial fluid was additionally collected from ankylosing spondylitis patients.

The sample was run on an Illumina HiSeq 2500. Quantitative 5'-RACE with molecular barcodes was used to prepare TCR beta libraries. The study's processing was this. Disease-linked TCR variants were identified with a new computational method built on a probabilistic model of VDJ rearrangement. The raw public reads went through TCRdb reprocessing: fastp at Q25, MiXCR clone calling, in-frame beta chains kept. For every CDR3 protein sequence, its rows merge into one entry that carries the most common genes and DNA. The V and J calls and clone size come from TCRdb's table, not from the authors' own analysis. The sample data list about 240,000 distinct CDR3 sequences, and over 9.5% of these were observed just once. About 2.8% of the sample is in the top ten clones. CDR3 length: 13 amino acids, cysteine to phenylalanine. The CDR3 DNA has 39 bases and is translated from base 1. Trimming removed 0 bases from V and 4 bases from J, leaving 6 bases between the germline ends. CDR1 LGHDT and CDR2 YNNKEL are derived from the germline V gene (reference sequence).

This clonotype has ten or more counts. Its antigen is currently not known. The sample holds no much larger clone one base away, and base qualities are not on file. Beyond this particular receptor, the publication reports: A TCR beta motif made up of fewer than 10 highly homologous amino acid variants appeared to be characteristic of blood from ankylosing spondylitis patients. Some motif variants were previously reported in synovial fluid and blood of reactive arthritis patients, suggesting common disease-initiation mechanisms. Significant enrichment of the disease-linked clones was reported in matched synovial fluid samples from ankylosing spondylitis patients. The disease-linked clones had a CD8+ phenotype and were found at relatively low frequencies in peripheral blood.

Sequenced input: blood, either unsorted or a sorted T cell fraction (not recorded which). This TCR was sampled from a male donor with ankylosing spondylitis or in good health (not recorded which). The chain is assembled from TRBV3-1 and TRBJ1-2; the D gene cannot be named for sure. The CDR3 is CASSQDQVYGYTF. The DNA sequence is TGTGCCAGCAGCCAAGATCAAGTCTATGGCTACACCTTC.